This is a list of T cell receptor beta chains from one sample in a study of post-analysis software for immune sequencing data. TCRdb re-derived calls from the PCR reads in MiXCR, one entry per CDR3 protein. Of hundreds of thousands of distinct CDR3 sequences in the sample, less than 35% were seen once. What was sequenced was blood. The receptors were sampled from a girl aged 10 to 17 with multiple sclerosis. CDR3s include the opening cysteine and the closing phenylalanine or tryptophan. The listing skips clone size in some rows; elsewhere it reads once, few, many or a size class.

clone size | J gene | V gene | CDR3 protein
- | TRBJ1-4 | TRBV15 | CATSRDPPGTANEKLFF
many | TRBJ1-2 | TRBV12-3/TRBV12-4 | CASSLSSRGYGYTF
- | TRBJ2-5 | TRBV4-1 | CASSPQGQGWETQYF
few | TRBJ2-1 | TRBV10-3 | CAISESNGQPEQFF
- | TRBJ2-1 | TRBV6-1 | CASSEPGTSNNEQFF
- | - | TRBV20-1 | CSAREPAYNEQYF
few | TRBJ1-1 | TRBV7-2 | CASSLTGLVRAFF
few | TRBJ2-2 | TRBV20-1 | CSAREGVWRTGELFF
few | TRBJ2-5 | TRBV28 | CASRRWTATPETQYF
- | TRBJ2-1 | TRBV5-1 | CASAVGQSSYNEQFF
- | TRBJ2-1 | TRBV7-9 | CASKKGSGNEQFF
few | TRBJ1-4 | TRBV5-1 | CASSLSGQHATNEKLFF
few | TRBJ1-2 | TRBV12-3/TRBV12-4 | CASRIQGVHGYTF
- | TRBJ2-1 | TRBV2 | CASREDRYNEQFF
- | TRBJ2-5 | TRBV10-3 | CAIGTSGGNQETQYF
- | TRBJ2-5 | TRBV20-1 | CSARGRTNQETQYF